These 9 T cell receptor beta chains were sequenced from one sample in a study of blood T cell repertoires in COVID-19. Data came from immunoSEQ multiplex PCR; TCRdb stores just in-frame clones and leaves some out. Here the sample spans 350,000 to 450,000 clones, 86% being singletons. Sequenced material: peripheral blood. Receptors originate from a woman in her sixties or seventies with COVID-19, enrolled during active disease.

This clone was detected only once. V usage is TRBV15 and J usage is TRBJ1-4, with D possibly TRBD1 on 6 matching bases. This CDR3 is 14 amino acids long. The germline V gene has CDR1 LNHNV and CDR2 YYDKDF (reference sequence). The germline V and J ends were trimmed by 0 bases and 17 bases, with 19 bases remaining between them. The DNA for the CDR3 is TGTGCCACCAGCAGAGATGGGAGGGGGACCCTACTATTTTTT. It codes for CATSRDGRGTLLFF. Full variable domain (rest looked up from reference TRBV15 and TRBJ1-4): DAMVIQNPRYQVTQFGKPVTLSCSQTLNHNVMYWYQQKSSQAPKLLFHYYDKDFNNEADTPDNFQSRRPNTSFCFLDIRSPGLGDTAMYLCATSRDGRGTLLFFGSGTQLSVL.

This clone appeared a few times. V gene TRBV11-3 combines with J gene TRBJ1-2; 9 bases are a match to TRBD1. Germline loops: CDR1 SGHNT, CDR2 YENEEA. This CDR3 has 13 amino acids. The J segment lost 7 bases and the V segment lost 4 bases, leaving 4 bases of the junction unmatched. The DNA for the CDR3 is TGTGCCAGCAGCTCTCCGGGACAGGGTGGCTACACCTTC. Its protein product is CASSSPGQGGYTF.

V and J are TRBV7-9 and TRBJ2-5; D might be TRBD2 (5 bases). The V gene's germline CDR1 is SEHNR and CDR2 FQNEAQ (reference sequence). V was clipped by 2 bases and J by 5 bases, with 9 bases between them. CDR3 length: 13 residues. CDR3 sequence: CASSLTGWETQYF. The CDR3 DNA reads TGTGCCAGCAGCTTAACGGGGTGGGAGACCCAGTACTTC.

The V and J genes are TRBV5-1 and TRBJ2-3; 7 positions match TRBD1. The CDR3 extends over 14 amino acids. Germline CDR1 is SGHRS and CDR2 is YFSETQ. Germline trimming cut 4 bases from V and 2 bases from J; bases unmatched to any gene: 4. The CDR3 DNA is TGCGCCAGCAGCATTGGACAGGACACAGATACGCAGTATTTT. This encodes CASSIGQDTDTQYF.

The CDR3 DNA follows: TGTGCCATCAGTGGCGGGACAGGGAATAATTCACCCCTCCACTTT. Protein sequence: CAISGGTGNNSPLHF. J is TRBJ1-6 and V is TRBV10-3, with 9 nucleotides matching TRBD1. The germline V gene has CDR1 ENHRY and CDR2 SYGVKD. V was pared by 4 bases and J by 5 bases, with 3 bases of the junction left unmatched. This CDR3 has 15 residues.

The J gene is TRBJ1-2, the V gene TRBV11-3; TRBD1 matches at 9 bases. V was pared by 5 bases and J by 5 bases, with 6 bases of the junction left unmatched. CDR3 length equals 14 residues. Per the germline V gene, CDR1 is SGHNT and CDR2 is YENEEA. This chain's CDR3 is CASSTGQGRYGYTF. The CDR3 DNA follows: TGTGCCAGCAGCACAGGACAGGGGAGATATGGCTACACCTTC.

The CDR3 DNA reads TGTGCCAGCAGCTTAGCCGGGTTCGACTCAGGCTACACCTTC. Its protein is CASSLAGFDSGYTF. This rearrangement joins TRBV7-6 to TRBJ1-2; D not certain. This CDR3 is built from 14 residues. V lost 0 bases and J 8 bases, leaving 13 bases between the germline ends. In germline, CDR1 is SGHVS, CDR2 FNYEAQ.

The rearrangement uses TRBV27 and TRBJ1-1, with 8 bases that match TRBD1. The germline CDR1 and CDR2 sequences are MNHEY and SMNVEV (reference sequence). The CDR3 contains 18 residues. With 7 bases clipped from V and 5 bases from J, the junction kept 21 bases outside the gene matches. CDR3 loop: CASTVGLGTTGVWTEAFF. As DNA, the CDR3 is TGTGCCAGCACCGTTGGGCTAGGTACGACAGGGGTTTGGACTGAAGCTTTCTTT.

This clone was observed once. This chain uses TRBV14 with TRBJ2-1; perhaps TRBD2 as D (7 bases). The CDR3 sequence is 16 residues long. V shed 1 base and J shed 2 bases, with 12 bases lying between them. CDR1 and CDR2 from the germline V gene are SGHDN and FVKESK. The CDR3 DNA sequence: TGTGCCAGCAGCCAAGTGGGAGGGGGGCCCTACAATGAGCAGTTCTTC. Its protein product is CASSQVGGGPYNEQFF.